This entry concerns a single TCR beta chain. Its antigen is unidentified. TCRdb recomputed calls from the reads with MiXCR, one row per CDR3 protein. In the table there are about half a million distinct CDR3 sequences, about two fifths of which are singletons. These data belong to a study of T cell repertoires in cytomegalovirus infection. Study summary: Researchers turned to recently identified HLA-C-restricted CMV epitopes as well as well-studied HLA-B-restricted ones. Public signatures in TCR beta pointed to CMV infection and matching HLA type. Notes on the study in general: Summed frequency of shared TCR beta families picked out CMV carriers who also had the relevant HLA. Clonotypes of TCR beta that were HLA-C-restricted and CMV-specific dominated the ex vivo response.

Trimming stripped 6 bases from V and 4 bases from J, with 21 bases between. The CDR3 runs to 16 residues. The sequencing used cultured PBMCs, collected from culture after CMV antigen stimulation. V is TRBV12-3 or TRBV12-4 and J is TRBJ1-2, with D perhaps TRBD1 (6 bases). The sequence was obtained from a human donor in good health (CMV status not recorded). Some clones in this sample may be carry-over from other donors' samples. The CDR3 DNA follows: TGTGCCAGCAGCTACGGGACATCGATTTTGGGCTATGGCTACACCTTC. Translating it yields CASSYGTSILGYGYTF.